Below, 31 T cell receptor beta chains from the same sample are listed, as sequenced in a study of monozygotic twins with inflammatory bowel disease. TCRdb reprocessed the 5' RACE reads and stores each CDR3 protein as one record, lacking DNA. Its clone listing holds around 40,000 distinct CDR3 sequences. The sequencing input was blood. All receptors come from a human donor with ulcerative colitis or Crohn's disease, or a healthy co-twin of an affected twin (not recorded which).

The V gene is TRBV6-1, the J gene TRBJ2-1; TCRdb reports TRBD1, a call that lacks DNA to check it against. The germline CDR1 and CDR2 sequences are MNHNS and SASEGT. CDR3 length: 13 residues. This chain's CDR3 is CASSEEGPLWQFF.

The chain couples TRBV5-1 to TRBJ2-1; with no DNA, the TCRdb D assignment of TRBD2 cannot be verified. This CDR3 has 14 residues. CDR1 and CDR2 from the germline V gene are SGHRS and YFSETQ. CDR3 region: CASREGSVRPEQFF.

CDR3 loop: CATIETDRHTEAFF. The V and J genes are TRBV19 and TRBJ1-1; TCRdb calls TRBD1, which cannot be checked without DNA. CDR3 length: 14 residues. Germline V gene sequence: CDR1 LNHDA, CDR2 SQIVND (reference sequence).

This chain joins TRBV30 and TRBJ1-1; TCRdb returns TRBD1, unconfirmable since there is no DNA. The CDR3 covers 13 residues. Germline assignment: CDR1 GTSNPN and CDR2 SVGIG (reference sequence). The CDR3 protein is CAWIRGMNTEAFF.

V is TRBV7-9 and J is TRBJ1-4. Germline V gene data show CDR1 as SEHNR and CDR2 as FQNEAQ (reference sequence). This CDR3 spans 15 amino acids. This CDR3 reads CASSPRYSANEKLFF.

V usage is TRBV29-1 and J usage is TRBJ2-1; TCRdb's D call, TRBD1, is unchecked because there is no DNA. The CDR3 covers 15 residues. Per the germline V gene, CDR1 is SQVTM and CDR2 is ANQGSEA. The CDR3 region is CSARLQGASYNEQFF.

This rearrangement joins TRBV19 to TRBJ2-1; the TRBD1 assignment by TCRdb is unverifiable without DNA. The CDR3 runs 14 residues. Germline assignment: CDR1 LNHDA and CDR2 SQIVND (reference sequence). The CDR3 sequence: CASRNRERVAEQFF.

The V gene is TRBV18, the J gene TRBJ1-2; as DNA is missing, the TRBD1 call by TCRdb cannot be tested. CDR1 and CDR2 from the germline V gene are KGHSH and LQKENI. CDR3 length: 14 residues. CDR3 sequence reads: CASSPVLGAYGYTF.

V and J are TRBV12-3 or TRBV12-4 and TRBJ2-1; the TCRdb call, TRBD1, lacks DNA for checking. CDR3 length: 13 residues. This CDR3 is CAGGAGGRNEQFF.

The CDR3 spells CASSLVGQDYGYTF. V gene TRBV7-9 combines with J gene TRBJ1-2; TCRdb's assignment of TRBD1 cannot be checked, as there is no DNA. This CDR3 has 14 residues. The germline V gene has CDR1 SEHNR and CDR2 FQNEAQ (reference sequence).

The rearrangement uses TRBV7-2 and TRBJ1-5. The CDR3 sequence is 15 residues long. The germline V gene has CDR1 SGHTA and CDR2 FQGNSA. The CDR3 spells CASSQMMPNYQPQHF.

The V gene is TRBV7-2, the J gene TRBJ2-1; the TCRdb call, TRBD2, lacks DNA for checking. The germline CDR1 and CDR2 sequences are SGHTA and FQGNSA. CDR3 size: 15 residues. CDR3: CASSRIQREGGEQFF.

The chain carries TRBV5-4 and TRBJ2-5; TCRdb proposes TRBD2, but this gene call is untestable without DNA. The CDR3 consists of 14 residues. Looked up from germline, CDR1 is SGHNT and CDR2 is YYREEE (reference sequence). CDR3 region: CASTRGGSEETQYF.

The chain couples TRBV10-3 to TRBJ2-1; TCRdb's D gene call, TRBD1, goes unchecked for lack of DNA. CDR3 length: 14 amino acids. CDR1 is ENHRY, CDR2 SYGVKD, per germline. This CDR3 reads CAISDSGGNNEQFF.

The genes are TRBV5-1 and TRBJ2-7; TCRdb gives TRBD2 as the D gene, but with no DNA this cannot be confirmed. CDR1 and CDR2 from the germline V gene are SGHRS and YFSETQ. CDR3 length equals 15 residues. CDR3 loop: CASSLELAGSYEQYF.

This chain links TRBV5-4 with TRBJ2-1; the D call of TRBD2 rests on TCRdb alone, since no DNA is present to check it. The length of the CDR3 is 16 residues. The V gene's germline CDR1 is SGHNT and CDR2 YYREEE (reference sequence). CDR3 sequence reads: CASSLGGLAGGNEQFF.

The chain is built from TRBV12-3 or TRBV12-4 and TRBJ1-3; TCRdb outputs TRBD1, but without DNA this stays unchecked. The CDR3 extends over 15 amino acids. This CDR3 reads CASSLVGGAGNTIYF.

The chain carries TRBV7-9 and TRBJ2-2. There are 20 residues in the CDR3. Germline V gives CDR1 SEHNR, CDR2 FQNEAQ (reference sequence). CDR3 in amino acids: CASSFTFLVSRTSNTGELFF. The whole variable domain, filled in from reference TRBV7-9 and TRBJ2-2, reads DTGVSQNPRHKITKRGQNVTFRCDPISEHNRLYWYRQTLGQGPEFLTYFQNEAQLEKSRLLSDRFSAERPKGSFSTLEIQRTEQGDSAMYLCASSFTFLVSRTSNTGELFFGEGSRLTVL.

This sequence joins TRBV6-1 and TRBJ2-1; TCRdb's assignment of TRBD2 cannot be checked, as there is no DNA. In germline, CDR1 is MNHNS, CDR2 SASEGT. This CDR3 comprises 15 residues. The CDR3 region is CASSPGTSYFNEQFF.

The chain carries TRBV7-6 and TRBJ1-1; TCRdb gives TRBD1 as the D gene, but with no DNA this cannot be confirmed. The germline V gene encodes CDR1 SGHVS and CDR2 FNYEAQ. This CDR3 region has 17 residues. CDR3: CASSPTGGAFLSPEAFF.

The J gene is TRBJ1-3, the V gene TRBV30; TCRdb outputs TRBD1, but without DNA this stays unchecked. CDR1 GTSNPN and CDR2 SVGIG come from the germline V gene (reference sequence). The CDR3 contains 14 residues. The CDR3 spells CAWRKGQGRNTIYF.

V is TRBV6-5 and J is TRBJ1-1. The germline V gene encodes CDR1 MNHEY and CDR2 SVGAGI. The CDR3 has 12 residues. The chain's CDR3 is CASSRGPAEAFF.

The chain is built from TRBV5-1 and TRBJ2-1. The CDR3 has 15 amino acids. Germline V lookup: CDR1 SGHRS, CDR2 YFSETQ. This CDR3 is CASSPRSSSYNEQFF.

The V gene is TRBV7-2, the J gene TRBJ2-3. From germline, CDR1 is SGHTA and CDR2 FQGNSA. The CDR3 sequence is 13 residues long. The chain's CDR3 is CASSSSGPDTQYF.

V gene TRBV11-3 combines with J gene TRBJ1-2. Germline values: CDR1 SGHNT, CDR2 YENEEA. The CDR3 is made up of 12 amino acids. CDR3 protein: CASTSVVYGYTF.

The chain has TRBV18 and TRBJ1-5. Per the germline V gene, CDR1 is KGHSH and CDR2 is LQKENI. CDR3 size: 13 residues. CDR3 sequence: CASSRDSNQPQHF.

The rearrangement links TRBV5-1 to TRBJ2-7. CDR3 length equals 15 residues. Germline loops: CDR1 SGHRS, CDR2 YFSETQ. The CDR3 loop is CASSPLQGTPYEQYF.

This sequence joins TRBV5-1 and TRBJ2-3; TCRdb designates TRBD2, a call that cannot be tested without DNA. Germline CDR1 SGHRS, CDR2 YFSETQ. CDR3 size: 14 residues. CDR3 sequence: CASSSTRATDTQYF.

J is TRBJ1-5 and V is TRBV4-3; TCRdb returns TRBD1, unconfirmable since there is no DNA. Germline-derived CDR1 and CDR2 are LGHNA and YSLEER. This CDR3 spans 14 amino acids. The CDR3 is CASSQEGRDQPQHF.

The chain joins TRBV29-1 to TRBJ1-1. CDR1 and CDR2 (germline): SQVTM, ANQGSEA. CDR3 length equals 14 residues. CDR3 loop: CSVWSGRENTEAFF. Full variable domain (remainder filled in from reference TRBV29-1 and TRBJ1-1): SAVISQKPSRDICQRGTSLTIQCQVDSQVTMMFWYRQQPGQSLTLIATANQGSEATYESGFVIDKFPISRPNLTFSTLTVSNMSPEDSSIYLCSVWSGRENTEAFFGQGTRLTVV.

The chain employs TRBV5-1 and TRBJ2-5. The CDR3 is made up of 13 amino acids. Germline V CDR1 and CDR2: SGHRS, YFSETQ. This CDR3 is CASSSDNQETQYF. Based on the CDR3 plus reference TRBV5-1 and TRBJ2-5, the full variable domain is KAGVTQTPRYLIKTRGQQVTLSCSPISGHRSVSWYQQTPGQGLQFLFEYFSETQRNKGNFPGRFSGRQFSNSRSEMNVSTLELGDSALYLCASSSDNQETQYFGPGTRLLVL.